The clone carrying this TCR beta chain was counted between two and nine times. This table comes from immunoSEQ multiplex PCR, and its TCRdb copy is limited to in-frame clones, with some not included. Counted here are 150,000 or so clones, 70% to 90% occurring once; the ten biggest clones make up under 8.5%. The entry originates in a study of blood T cell repertoires in COVID-19. Study-level background: Acute-phase and convalescent COVID-19 samples originated in the United States, Italy and Spain. PBMCs, B-cell-depleted T cells, or T cells provided the cDNA or gDNA that made up the material.

The clonotype was recovered from a man in his forties who had recovered from COVID-19. The sequenced sample consisted of peripheral blood.

The CDR3 here is CASSLGQASNSPLHF. The CDR3, as DNA: TGTGCCAGCAGCCTAGGACAGGCGAGTAATTCACCCCTCCACTTT. The chain is built from TRBV5-6 and TRBJ1-6; TRBD1 aligns across 7 bases. Germline-derived CDR1 and CDR2 are SGHDT and YYEEEE. V lost 4 bases, J lost 6 bases, and 7 bases stayed unmatched. The CDR3 sequence is 15 residues long.